The entry below gives a single T cell receptor (beta chain) sequence along with its context. Repertoires were generated with immunoSEQ multiplex PCR, while TCRdb's copy carries only in-frame clones and drops some. The sample lists around 120,000 clones; about 95% were seen once. This sample was included in a study of control samples from healthy donors and cancer patients. In germline, CDR1 is MNHNS, CDR2 SASEGT. The CDR3 contains 14 residues. Trimming took 1 base from V and 6 from J, leaving 13 bases between them. V and J are TRBV6-1 and TRBJ2-7; perhaps TRBD1 as D (6 bases). This TCR came from a man aged 25 to 45 in good health. The sample consisted of blood. The CDR3 protein is CASSEDPRDTEQYF. CDR3 coding DNA: TGTGCCAGCAGTGAAGATCCTAGGGACACCGAGCAGTACTTC.